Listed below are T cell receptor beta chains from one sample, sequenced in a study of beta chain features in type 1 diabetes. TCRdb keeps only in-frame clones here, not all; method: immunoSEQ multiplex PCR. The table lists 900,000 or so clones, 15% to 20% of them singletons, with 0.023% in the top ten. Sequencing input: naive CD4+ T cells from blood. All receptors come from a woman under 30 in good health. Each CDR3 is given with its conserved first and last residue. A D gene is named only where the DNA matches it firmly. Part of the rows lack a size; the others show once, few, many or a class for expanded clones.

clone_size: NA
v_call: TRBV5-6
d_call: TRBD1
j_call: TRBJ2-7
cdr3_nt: TGTGCCAGCAGCTTGGGACAGGGGTCTGCCGAGCAGTACTTC
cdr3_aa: CASSLGQGSAEQYF

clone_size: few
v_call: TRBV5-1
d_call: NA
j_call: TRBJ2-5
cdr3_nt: TGCGCCAGCAGCTTGGGAGGGGGAGAGACCCAGTACTTC
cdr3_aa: CASSLGGGETQYF

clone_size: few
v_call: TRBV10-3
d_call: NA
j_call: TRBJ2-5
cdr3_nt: TGTGCCATCTCGTCCGGACCCCAAGAGACCCAGTACTTC
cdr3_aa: CAISSGPQETQYF

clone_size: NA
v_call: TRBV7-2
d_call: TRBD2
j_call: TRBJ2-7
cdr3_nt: TGTGCCAGCAGACGGGCTAGCGGGAGCCCCGGCGCCTACGAGCAGTACTTC
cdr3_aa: CASRRASGSPGAYEQYF

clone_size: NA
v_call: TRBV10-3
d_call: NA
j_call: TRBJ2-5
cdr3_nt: TGTGCCATCAGTGTGTCGGACACCAGGGTAGAGACCCAGTACTTC
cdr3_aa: CAISVSDTRVETQYF

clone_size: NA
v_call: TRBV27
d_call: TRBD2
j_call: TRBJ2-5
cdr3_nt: TGTGCCAGCAGTTTAGTTCTTGGGAGGGGAGAGACCCAGTACTTC
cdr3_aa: CASSLVLGRGETQYF

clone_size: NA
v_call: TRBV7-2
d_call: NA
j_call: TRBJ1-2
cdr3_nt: TGTGCCAGCAGCTTAGCCCCACGGCTGGACATGCTTAACTATGGCTACACCTTC
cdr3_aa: CASSLAPRLDMLNYGYTF

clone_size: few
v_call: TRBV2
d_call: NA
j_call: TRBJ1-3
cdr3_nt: TGTGCCAGCAGTGAAACCCTTTCTAAGTCTGGAAACACCATATATTTT
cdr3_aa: CASSETLSKSGNTIYF

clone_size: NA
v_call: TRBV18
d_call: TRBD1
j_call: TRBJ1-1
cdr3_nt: TGTGCCAGCTCACCACAGCTACAGGGGGACATTGAAGCTTTCTTT
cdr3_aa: CASSPQLQGDIEAFF

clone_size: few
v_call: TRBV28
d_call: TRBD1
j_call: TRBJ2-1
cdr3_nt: TGTGCCAGCAGCTCCGGGACAGGGCGCAATGAGCAGTTCTTC
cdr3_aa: CASSSGTGRNEQFF

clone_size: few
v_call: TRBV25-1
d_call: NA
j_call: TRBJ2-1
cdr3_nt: TGTGCCAGCAGGCTACTAGGAAACAATGAGCAGTTCTTC
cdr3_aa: CASRLLGNNEQFF

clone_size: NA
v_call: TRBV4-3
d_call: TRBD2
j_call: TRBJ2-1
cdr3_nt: TGCGCCAGCAGCCAAGAGATACTAGCGGGAGGGCTCGGGGAGCAGTTCTTC
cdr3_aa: CASSQEILAGGLGEQFF

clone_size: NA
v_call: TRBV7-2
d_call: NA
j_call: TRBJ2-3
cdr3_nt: TGTGCCAGCAGCTTAACTAGCCACACAGATACGCAGTATTTT
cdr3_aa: CASSLTSHTDTQYF

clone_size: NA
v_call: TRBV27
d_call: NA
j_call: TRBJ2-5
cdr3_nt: TGTGCCAGCAGTTCCTGGGGGCTGGGAGAGACCCAGTACTTC
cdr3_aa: CASSSWGLGETQYF

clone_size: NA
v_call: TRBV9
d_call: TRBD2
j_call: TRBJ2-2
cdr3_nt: TGTGCCAGCAGCGCACTAGCGGGAGTAAACACCGGGGAGCTGTTTTTT
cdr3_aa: CASSALAGVNTGELFF

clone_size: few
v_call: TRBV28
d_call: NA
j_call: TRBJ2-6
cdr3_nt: TGTGCCAGCAGTTTAGGAGGGGCTGGGGCCAACGTCCTGACTTTC
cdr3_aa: CASSLGGAGANVLTF

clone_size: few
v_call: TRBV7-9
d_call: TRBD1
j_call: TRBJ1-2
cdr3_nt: TGTGCCAGCAGCTCCTGGGACAGGCTTATTTATGGCTACACCTTC
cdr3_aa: CASSSWDRLIYGYTF

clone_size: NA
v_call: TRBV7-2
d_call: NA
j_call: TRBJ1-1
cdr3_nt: TGTGCCAGCAGCTCAAAGGGGGGGTTCGCTGAAGCTTTCTTT
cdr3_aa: CASSSKGGFAEAFF

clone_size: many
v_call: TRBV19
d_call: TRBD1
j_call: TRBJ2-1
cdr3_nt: TGTGCCAGTAACCGGGACAGGGGTAACAATGAGCAGTTCTTC
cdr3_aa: CASNRDRGNNEQFF

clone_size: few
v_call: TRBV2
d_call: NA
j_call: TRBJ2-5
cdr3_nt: TGTGCCAGCAGTGTACCGGGAGTGGAGACCCAGTACTTC
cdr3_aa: CASSVPGVETQYF

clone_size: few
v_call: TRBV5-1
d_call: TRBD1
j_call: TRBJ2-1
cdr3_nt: TGCGCCAGCAGCCGGGGACAGTCCAATGAGCAGTTCTTC
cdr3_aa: CASSRGQSNEQFF

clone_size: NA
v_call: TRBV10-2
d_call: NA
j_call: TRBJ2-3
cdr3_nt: TGCGCCAGCAGTCCGTTAGCCCAGCCACCCCCGACAGATACGCAGTATTTT
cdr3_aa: CASSPLAQPPPTDTQYF

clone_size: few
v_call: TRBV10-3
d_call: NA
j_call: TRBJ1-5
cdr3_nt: TGTGCCATCGGTGGGCACTCTCCTAGCAATCAGCCCCAGCATTTT
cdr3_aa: CAIGGHSPSNQPQHF

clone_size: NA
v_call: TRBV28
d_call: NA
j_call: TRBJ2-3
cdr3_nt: TGTGCCAGCAGTTCGCAGCGTCCTAGGTATTTT
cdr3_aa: CASSSQRPRYF

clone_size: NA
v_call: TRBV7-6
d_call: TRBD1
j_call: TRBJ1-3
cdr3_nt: TGTGCCAGCAGCCAACTGGGACAGGTGATAGGAAACACCATATATTTT
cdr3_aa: CASSQLGQVIGNTIYF

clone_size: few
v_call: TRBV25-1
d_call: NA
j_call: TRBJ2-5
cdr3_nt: TGTGCCAGCAGTGAATTTGTGGGGGCTGAGACCCAGTACTTC
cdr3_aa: CASSEFVGAETQYF

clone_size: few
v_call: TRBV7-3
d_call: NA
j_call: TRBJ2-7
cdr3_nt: TGTGCCAGCAGCTTAACACGGGACTACGAGCAGTACTTC
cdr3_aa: CASSLTRDYEQYF

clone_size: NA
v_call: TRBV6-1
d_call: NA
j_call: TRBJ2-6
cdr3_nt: TGTGCCAGTACAGACAGTTCCTCTGGGGCCAACGTCCTGACTTTC
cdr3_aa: CASTDSSSGANVLTF

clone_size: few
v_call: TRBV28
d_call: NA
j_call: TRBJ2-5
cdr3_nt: TGTGCCAGCAGTCCCCACAGCGCACTCCAAGAGACCCAGTACTTC
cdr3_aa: CASSPHSALQETQYF

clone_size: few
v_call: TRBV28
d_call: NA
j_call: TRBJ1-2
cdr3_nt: TGTGCCAGCGGAGACTATGGCTACACCTTC
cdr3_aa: CASGDYGYTF

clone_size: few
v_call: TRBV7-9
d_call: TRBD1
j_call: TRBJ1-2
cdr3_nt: TGTGCCAGCAGTTACAGGGGATCCGTCGAGGGCTACACCTTC
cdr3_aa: CASSYRGSVEGYTF

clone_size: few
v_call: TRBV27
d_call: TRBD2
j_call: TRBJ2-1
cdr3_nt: TGTGCCAGCAGTTTCGACAGGACGAAGGGACTAGCGGGAGGCCTGGGCAATGAGCAGTTCTTC
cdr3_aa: CASSFDRTKGLAGGLGNEQFF

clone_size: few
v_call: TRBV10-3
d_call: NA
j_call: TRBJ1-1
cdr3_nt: TGTGCCATCAGTGTAGTACAGAACACTGAAGCTTTCTTT
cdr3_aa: CAISVVQNTEAFF

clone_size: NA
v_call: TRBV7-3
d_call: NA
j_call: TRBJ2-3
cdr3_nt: TGTGCCAGCAGCTTGGGGCCAGATACGCAGTATTTT
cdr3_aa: CASSLGPDTQYF

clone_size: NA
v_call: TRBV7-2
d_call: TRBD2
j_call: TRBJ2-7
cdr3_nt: TGTGCCAGCAGCTTAGAACAACGGCGGGAGGTCCTCGAGCAGTACTTC
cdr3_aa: CASSLEQRREVLEQYF

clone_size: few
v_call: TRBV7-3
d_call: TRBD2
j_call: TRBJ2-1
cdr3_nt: TGTGCCAGCAGCCCTCTAGCGGGAGGGTACAATGAGCAGTTCTTC
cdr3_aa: CASSPLAGGYNEQFF

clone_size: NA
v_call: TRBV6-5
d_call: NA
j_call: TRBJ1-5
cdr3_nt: TGTGCCAGCAGTTATCTCATCAATCAGCCCCAGCATTTT
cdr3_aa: CASSYLINQPQHF

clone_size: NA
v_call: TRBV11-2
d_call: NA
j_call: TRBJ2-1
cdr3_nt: TGTGCCAGCAGCTTTACGCCCCTGACAGGAGAGCAGTTCTTC
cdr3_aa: CASSFTPLTGEQFF

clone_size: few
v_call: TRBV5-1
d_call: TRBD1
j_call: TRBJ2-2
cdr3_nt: TGCGCCAGCAGCTGGCCGGGACAGGAGGTGTTCGCGAACACCGGGGAGCTGTTTTTT
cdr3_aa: CASSWPGQEVFANTGELFF

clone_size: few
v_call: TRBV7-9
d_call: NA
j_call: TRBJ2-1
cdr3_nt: TGTGCCAGCAGCCCGGCGGGGATCCTCTACAATGAGCAGTTCTTC
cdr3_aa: CASSPAGILYNEQFF

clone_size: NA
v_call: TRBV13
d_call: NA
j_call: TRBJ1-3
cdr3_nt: TGTGCCAGCAGCACGAGACGGGACCCCTCTGGAAACACCATATATTTT
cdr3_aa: CASSTRRDPSGNTIYF

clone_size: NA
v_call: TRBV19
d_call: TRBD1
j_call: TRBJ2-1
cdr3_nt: TGTGCCAGTAGTGTACAGGGGAGTGGGAATGAGCAGTTCTTC
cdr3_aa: CASSVQGSGNEQFF

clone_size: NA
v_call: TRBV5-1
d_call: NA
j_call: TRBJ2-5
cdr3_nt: TGCGCCAGCAGCTATTCCCGGCCCCACCAAGAGACCCAGTACTTC
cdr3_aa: CASSYSRPHQETQYF

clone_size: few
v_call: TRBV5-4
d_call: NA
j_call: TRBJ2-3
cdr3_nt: TGTGCCAGCAGCTTGGTGGCCCAGGCGGATACGCAGTATTTT
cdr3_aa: CASSLVAQADTQYF

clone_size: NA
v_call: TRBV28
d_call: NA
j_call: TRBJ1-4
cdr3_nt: TGTGCCAGCAGCCCGGCAGCGGGGACAACTAATGAAAAACTGTTTTTT
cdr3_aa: CASSPAAGTTNEKLFF

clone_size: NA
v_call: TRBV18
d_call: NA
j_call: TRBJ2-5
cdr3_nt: TGTGCCAGCTCAACGGACAGCCAAGAGACCCAGTACTTC
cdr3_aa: CASSTDSQETQYF

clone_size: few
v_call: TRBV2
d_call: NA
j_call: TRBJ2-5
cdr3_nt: TGTGCCAGCAGTGTTCCCCGGAAGAGAGAGACCCAGTACTTC
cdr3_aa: CASSVPRKRETQYF

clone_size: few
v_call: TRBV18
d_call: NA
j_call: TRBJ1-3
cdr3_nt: TGTGCCAGCTCACCACGAATAGGCTCAAGCTCTGGAAACACCATATATTTT
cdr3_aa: CASSPRIGSSSGNTIYF

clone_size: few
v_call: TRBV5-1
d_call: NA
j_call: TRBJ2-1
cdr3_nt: TGCGCCAGCAGCTTGGCTGGTGCAGGGAGCGCTGAGCAGTTCTTC
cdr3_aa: CASSLAGAGSAEQFF

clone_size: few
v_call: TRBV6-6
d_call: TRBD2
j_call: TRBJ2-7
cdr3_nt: TGTGCCAGCAGTGACCGCGGGGGTTCCTACGAGCAGTACTTC
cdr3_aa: CASSDRGGSYEQYF

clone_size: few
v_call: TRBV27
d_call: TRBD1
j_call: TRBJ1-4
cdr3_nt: TGTGCCAGCAGTTTGAAGACAGGGAGTAGTGAAAAACTGTTTTTT
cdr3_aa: CASSLKTGSSEKLFF

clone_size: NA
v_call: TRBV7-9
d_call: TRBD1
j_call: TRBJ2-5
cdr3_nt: TGTGCCAGCAGCTTCGTACAGGGGGTACGCGAGACCCAGTACTTC
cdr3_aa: CASSFVQGVRETQYF

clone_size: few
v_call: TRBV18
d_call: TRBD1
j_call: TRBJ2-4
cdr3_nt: TGTGCCAGCTCACGGGGACAGGGGTCCGGGGACATTCAGTACTTC
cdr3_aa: CASSRGQGSGDIQYF

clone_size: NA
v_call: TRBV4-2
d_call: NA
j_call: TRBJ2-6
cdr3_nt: TGTGCCAGCGCACCTTCAGGGGCAGCTGGGGCCAACGTCCTGACTTTC
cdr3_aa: CASAPSGAAGANVLTF

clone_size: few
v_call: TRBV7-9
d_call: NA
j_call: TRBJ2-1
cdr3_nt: TGTGCCAGCAGCGACTCGGGGCCCAGCTCCTACAATGAGCAGTTCTTC
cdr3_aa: CASSDSGPSSYNEQFF

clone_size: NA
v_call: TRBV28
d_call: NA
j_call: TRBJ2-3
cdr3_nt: TGTGCCAGCACCACCTGGGGGAACCAGGGGCAGTATTTT
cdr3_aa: CASTTWGNQGQYF

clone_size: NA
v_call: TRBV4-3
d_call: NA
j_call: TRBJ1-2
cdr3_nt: TGCGCCAGCAGCCAAGATTTGGGGACCATTCTTGGCTACACCTTC
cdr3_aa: CASSQDLGTILGYTF

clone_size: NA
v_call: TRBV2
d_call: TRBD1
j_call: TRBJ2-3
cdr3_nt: TGTGCCAGTGACCGGGACAGGAAAACAGATACGCAGTATTTT
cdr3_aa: CASDRDRKTDTQYF

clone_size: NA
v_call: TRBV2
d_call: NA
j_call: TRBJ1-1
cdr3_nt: TGTGCCAGCAGTGAGCAGAACACTGAAGCTTTCTTT
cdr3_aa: CASSEQNTEAFF

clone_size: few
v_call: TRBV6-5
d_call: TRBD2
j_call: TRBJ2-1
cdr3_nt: TGTGCCAGCAGTTATAGGACTAGCGGGAGCAATGAGCAGTTCTTC
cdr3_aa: CASSYRTSGSNEQFF